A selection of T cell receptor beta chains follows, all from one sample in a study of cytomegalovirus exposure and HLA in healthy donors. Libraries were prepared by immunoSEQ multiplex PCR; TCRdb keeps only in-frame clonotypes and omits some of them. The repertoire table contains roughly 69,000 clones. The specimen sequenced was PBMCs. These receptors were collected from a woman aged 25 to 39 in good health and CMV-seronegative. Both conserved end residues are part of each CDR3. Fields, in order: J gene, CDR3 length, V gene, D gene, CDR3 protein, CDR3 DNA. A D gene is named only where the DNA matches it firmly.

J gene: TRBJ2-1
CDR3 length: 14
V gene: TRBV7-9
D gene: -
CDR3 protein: CASSFRGSYNEQFF
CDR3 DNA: TGTGCCAGCAGCTTCAGGGGCTCCTACAATGAGCAGTTCTTC

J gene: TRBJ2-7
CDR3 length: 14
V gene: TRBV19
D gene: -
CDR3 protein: CASSIRTEGVEQYF
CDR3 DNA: TGTGCCAGTAGTATCCGGACAGAGGGGGTCGAGCAGTACTTC

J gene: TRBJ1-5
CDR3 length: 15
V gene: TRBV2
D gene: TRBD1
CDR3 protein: CASSGDSYSNQPQHF
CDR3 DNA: TGTGCCAGCAGCGGGGACAGCTATAGCAATCAGCCCCAGCATTTT

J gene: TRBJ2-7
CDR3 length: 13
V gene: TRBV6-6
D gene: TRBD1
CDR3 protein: CASNEGQPHEQYF
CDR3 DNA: TGTGCCAGCAACGAGGGACAGCCGCACGAGCAGTACTTC

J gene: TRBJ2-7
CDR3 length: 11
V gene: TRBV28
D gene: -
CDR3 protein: CASSLREEQYF
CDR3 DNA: TGTGCCAGCAGTCTCAGGGAAGAGCAGTACTTC

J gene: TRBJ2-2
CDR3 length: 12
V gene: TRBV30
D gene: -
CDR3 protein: CATGHNTGELFF
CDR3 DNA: TGTGCCACCGGACACAACACCGGGGAGCTGTTTTTT

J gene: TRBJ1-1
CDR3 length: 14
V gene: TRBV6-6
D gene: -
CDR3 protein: CASRLQVGDTEAFF
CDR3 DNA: TGTGCCAGCAGACTACAGGTAGGGGACACTGAAGCTTTCTTT

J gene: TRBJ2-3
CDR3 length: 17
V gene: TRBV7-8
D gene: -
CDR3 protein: CASSLDQGGPATDTQYF
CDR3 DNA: TGTGCCAGCAGCTTAGACCAGGGAGGACCAGCCACAGATACGCAGTATTTT

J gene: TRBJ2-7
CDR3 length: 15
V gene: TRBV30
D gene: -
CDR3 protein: CAWSRYAVTSYEQYF
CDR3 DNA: TGTGCCTGGAGTCGGTATGCGGTCACTTCCTACGAGCAGTACTTC

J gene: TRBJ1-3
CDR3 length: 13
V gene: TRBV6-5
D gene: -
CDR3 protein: CASSLTAGNTIYF
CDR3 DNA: TGTGCCAGCAGCCTGACAGCTGGAAACACCATATATTTT

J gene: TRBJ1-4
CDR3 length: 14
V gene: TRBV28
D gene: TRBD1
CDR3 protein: CASKRDRGGEKLFF
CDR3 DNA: TGTGCCAGCAAAAGGGACAGGGGAGGTGAAAAACTGTTTTTT